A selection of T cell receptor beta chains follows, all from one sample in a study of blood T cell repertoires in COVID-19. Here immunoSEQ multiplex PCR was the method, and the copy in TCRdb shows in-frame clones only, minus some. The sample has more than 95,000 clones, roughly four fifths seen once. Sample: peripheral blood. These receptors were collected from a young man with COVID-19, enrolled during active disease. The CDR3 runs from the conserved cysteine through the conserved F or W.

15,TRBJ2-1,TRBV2,CASSDRTGGGNEQFF
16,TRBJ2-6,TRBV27,CASRGGTGVGANVLTF
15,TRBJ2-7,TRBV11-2,CASSLLGQGDHEQYF
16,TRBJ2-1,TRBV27,CASNSGKGSFYNEQFF
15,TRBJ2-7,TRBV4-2,CASSQDASGYYEQYF
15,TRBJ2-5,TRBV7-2,CASSLAASGQETQYF
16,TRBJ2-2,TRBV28,CASTLGWEYNTGELFF
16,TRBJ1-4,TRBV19,CASTPWGGTRNEKLFF
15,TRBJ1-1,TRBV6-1,CASSELLGGNTEAFF
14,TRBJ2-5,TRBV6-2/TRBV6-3,CASSKGGGEETQYF
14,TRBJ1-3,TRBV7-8,CASSPDRGRNTIYF
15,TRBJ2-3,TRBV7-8,CASSLTSGGADTQYF
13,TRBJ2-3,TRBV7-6,CASSLLETDTQYF
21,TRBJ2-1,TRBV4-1,CASSQQLSGTSGTVSYNEQFF
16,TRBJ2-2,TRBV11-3,CASSPRAYSNTGELFF
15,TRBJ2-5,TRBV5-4,CASSQTSGSTETQYF
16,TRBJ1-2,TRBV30,CAWSVKVTGKFYGYTF
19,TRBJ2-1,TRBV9,CASSANGLAGAASYNEQFF
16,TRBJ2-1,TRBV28,CASRPPGLEVGDEQFF
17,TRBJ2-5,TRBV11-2,CASSLVAGGGLGETQYF
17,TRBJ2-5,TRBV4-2,CASSQDRGLAGGETQYF
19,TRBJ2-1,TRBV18,CASSPRLAYSGSSYNEQFF
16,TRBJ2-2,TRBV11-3,CASRPRTGGYTGELFF
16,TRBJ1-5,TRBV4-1,CASSQLPGISNQPQHF
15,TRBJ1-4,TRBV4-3,CASSQVETGNEKLFF
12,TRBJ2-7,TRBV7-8,CASSLAGLEQYF
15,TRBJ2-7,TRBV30,CAWKQGQGVWYEQYF
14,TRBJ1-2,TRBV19,CASSESRGLYGYTF
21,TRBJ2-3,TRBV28,CASASGLLAGTGASSTDTQYF
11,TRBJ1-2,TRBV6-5,CASTRGYGYTF
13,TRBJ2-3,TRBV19,CASSTTRTDTQYF
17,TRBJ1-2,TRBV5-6,CASSAGTGVPLVYGYTF
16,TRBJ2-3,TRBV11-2,CASSLAGGPYADTQYF
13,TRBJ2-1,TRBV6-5,CASSRGQGQEQFF
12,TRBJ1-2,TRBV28,CASRGGSYGYTF
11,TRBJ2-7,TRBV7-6,CASTLGGEQYF
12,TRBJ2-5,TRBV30,CAWSVAQETQYF
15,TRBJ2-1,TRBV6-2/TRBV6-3,CASSFPGTLYNEQFF